The 3 T cell receptor beta chains below come from one sample, sequenced in a study of T cells in Graves' hyperthyroidism and ophthalmopathy. Amplified TCR beta CDR3 regions came from RNA transcripts. First-round RT-PCR targeting the TCR CDR3 was performed with the HTBI primer set. TCRdb re-derived calls from the multiplex PCR reads in MiXCR, one entry per CDR3 protein. This sample has nearly 600,000 distinct CDR3 sequences; around 14% occur once, and the top ten carry about 7%. Sequenced input: blood. The source is a woman aged 18-35 years with Graves' ophthalmopathy.

This clonotype was seen ten or more times. The V call is TRBV6-5, the J call TRBJ2-5; a possible D gene is TRBD2 (6 bases). V lost 0 bases to trimming and J lost 4 bases, with 15 bases between them. This CDR3 has 16 amino acids. Germline-derived CDR1 and CDR2 are MNHEY and SVGAGI. The CDR3 reads CASSYSFREPPETQYF. CDR3 bases: TGTGCCAGCAGTTACTCGTTTCGGGAGCCCCCAGAGACCCAGTACTTC.

This clonotype was counted ten times or more. The rearrangement uses TRBV11-2 and TRBJ2-1; TRBD2 matches at 9 bases. With V trimmed by 6 bases and J by 6 bases, 12 bases remained unmatched. This CDR3 comprises 16 residues. Per the germline V gene, CDR1 is SGHAT and CDR2 is FQNNGV. CDR3 sequence (DNA): TGTGCCAGCAGTGATATAGCGGGAGTTAGGTCCAATGAGCAGTTCTTC. It yields the protein CASSDIAGVRSNEQFF.

The chain is built from TRBV5-1 and TRBJ1-6; 7 bases align to TRBD1. The CDR3 sequence is 14 residues long. Unmatched junction bases numbered 1, after V lost 1 base and J lost 6 bases. Germline V gene sequence: CDR1 SGHRS, CDR2 YFSETQ. Here the CDR3 reads CASSLRQGNSPLHF. CDR3 DNA sequence: TGCGCCAGCAGCTTGAGACAGGGTAATTCACCCCTCCACTTT.